The 6 T cell receptor beta chains below come from one sample, sequenced in a study of radiation and T cells in renal cell carcinoma. The assay was immunoSEQ multiplex PCR, and TCRdb's table has in-frame clones only and misses some. The sample lists 150,000 to 190,000 clones, around 90% occurring once. Time point of the sample: blood 2 weeks post-SBRT. The treatment was: 15 Gy SBRT to primary tumor, nephrectomy 4 weeks later. Specimen: blood, collected from a patient whose treatment included radiotherapy and nephrectomy. The receptors originated from a woman aged 45-65 years with renal cell carcinoma.

This sequence joins TRBV6-1 and TRBJ1-2; the match to TRBD1 covers 9 bases. V was pared by 10 bases and J by 8 bases, with 5 bases of the junction left unmatched. In germline, CDR1 is MNHNS, CDR2 SASEGT. The CDR3 is 11 residues long. DNA for the CDR3: TGTGCCACCTGGACAGGGGCAGGCTACACCTTC. Translating it yields CATWTGAGYTF.

This chain connects TRBV7-2 to TRBJ1-2, with TRBD1 as a possible D gene (5 bases). Germline CDR1 and CDR2: SGHTA and FQGNSA. The CDR3 totals 15 residues. Trimming took off 5 bases at V and 7 bases at J, with 20 bases between the two ends. CDR3 DNA sequence: TGTGCCAGCAGCCCAGGGTGGGTGAGGGGAGGTGGCTACACCTTC. It is translated as CASSPGWVRGGGYTF.

This rearrangement joins TRBV7-2 to TRBJ2-5; D is uncertain. Trimming left V 3 bases short and J 0 bases short, with 8 bases between. The germline V gene encodes CDR1 SGHTA and CDR2 FQGNSA. The CDR3 is 14 residues long. This CDR3 reads CASSFRQYQETQYF. The CDR3, as DNA: TGTGCCAGCAGCTTTCGCCAGTACCAAGAGACCCAGTACTTC.

A few counts support this clone. The chain couples TRBV28 to TRBJ1-1; D ambiguous. The CDR3 consists of 14 residues. Germline-derived CDR1 and CDR2 are MDHEN and SYDVKM. The V end was cut by 3 bases, the J end by 1 base, with 9 bases between. This CDR3 reads CASSLFRGNTEAFF. DNA for the CDR3: TGTGCCAGCAGTTTGTTTCGGGGGAACACTGAAGCTTTCTTT.

This chain connects TRBV5-1 to TRBJ2-3; possibly TRBD1 for D (5 bases). Trimming took 3 bases from V and 0 from J, leaving 8 bases between them. Per the germline V gene, CDR1 is SGHRS and CDR2 is YFSETQ. The CDR3 spans 14 residues. In nucleotides, the CDR3 is TGCGCCAGCAGCTACAGGTATAGCACAGATACGCAGTATTTT. Its protein is CASSYRYSTDTQYF. The variable domain in full, completed from reference TRBV5-1 and TRBJ2-3, reads KAGVTQTPRYLIKTRGQQVTLSCSPISGHRSVSWYQQTPGQGLQFLFEYFSETQRNKGNFPGRFSGRQFSNSRSEMNVSTLELGDSALYLCASSYRYSTDTQYFGPGTRLTVL.

This chain uses TRBV19 with TRBJ2-3, with D maybe TRBD2 (6 bases). The CDR3 is 16 amino acids. Between the trimmed V and J ends, which lost 4 bases and 1 base, there was a span of 15 bases. Germline-derived CDR1 and CDR2 are LNHDA and SQIVND (reference sequence). DNA of the CDR3: TGTGCCAGTAGTACCTCACGGTGGGGGGGCACAGATACGCAGTATTTT. Its translation is CASSTSRWGGTDTQYF.